The rows below give T cell receptor beta chains drawn from one sample of a study of cytomegalovirus exposure and HLA in healthy donors. Here immunoSEQ multiplex PCR was the method, and the copy in TCRdb shows in-frame clones only, minus some. The table records roughly 300,000 clones, 80% to 90% of them present only once. The sequencing input was PBMCs. Source of these receptors: a woman aged 18-29 years in good health and CMV-seronegative. Each CDR3 is given with its conserved first and last residue. A D gene is named only where the DNA matches it firmly. Size values are once, few and many counts, or a class for expanded clones, and some rows have none.

J gene: TRBJ2-3; V gene: TRBV7-2; CDR3 length: 15; D gene: TRBD2; clone size: .; CDR3 protein: CASSLVLGGADTQYF; CDR3 DNA: TGTGCCAGCAGCTTAGTTTTGGGAGGGGCAGATACGCAGTATTTT
J gene: TRBJ1-2; V gene: TRBV29-1; CDR3 length: 12; D gene: .; clone size: .; CDR3 protein: CSAVGGIGLNTF; CDR3 DNA: TGCAGCGCGGTCGGGGGGATAGGGTTAAACACCTTC
J gene: TRBJ1-2; V gene: TRBV9; CDR3 length: 15; D gene: TRBD1; clone size: .; CDR3 protein: CASSVRDREDYGYTF; CDR3 DNA: TGTGCCAGCAGCGTACGGGACAGGGAAGACTATGGCTACACCTTC
J gene: TRBJ1-4; V gene: TRBV29-1; CDR3 length: 16; D gene: TRBD1; clone size: .; CDR3 protein: CSITGTGGAGNEKLFF; CDR3 DNA: TGCAGCATTACCGGGACAGGGGGCGCCGGTAATGAAAAACTGTTTTTT
J gene: TRBJ2-7; V gene: TRBV6-5; CDR3 length: 15; D gene: TRBD2; clone size: few; CDR3 protein: CASSQYMGGAYEQYF; CDR3 DNA: TGTGCCAGCAGCCAATATATGGGAGGGGCCTACGAGCAGTACTTC
J gene: TRBJ2-7; V gene: TRBV11-2; CDR3 length: 14; D gene: TRBD1; clone size: .; CDR3 protein: CASSLGGQTYEQYF; CDR3 DNA: TGTGCCAGCAGCTTAGGGGGACAGACCTACGAGCAGTACTTC
J gene: TRBJ2-5; V gene: TRBV5-6; CDR3 length: 14; D gene: .; clone size: .; CDR3 protein: CASSLFAVEETQYF; CDR3 DNA: TGTGCCAGCAGCTTATTCGCGGTAGAAGAGACCCAGTACTTC
J gene: TRBJ2-3; V gene: TRBV2; CDR3 length: 15; D gene: TRBD1; clone size: .; CDR3 protein: CASRRQGGRTDTQYF; CDR3 DNA: TGTGCCAGCAGGCGACAGGGCGGCCGCACAGATACGCAGTATTTT
J gene: TRBJ1-4; V gene: TRBV5-1; CDR3 length: 14; D gene: TRBD1; clone size: .; CDR3 protein: CASSIQGSNEKLFF; CDR3 DNA: TGCGCCAGCAGCATACAGGGGAGTAATGAAAAACTGTTTTTT
J gene: TRBJ2-3; V gene: TRBV18; CDR3 length: 15; D gene: .; clone size: .; CDR3 protein: CASSLGPGDTDTQYF; CDR3 DNA: TGTGCCAGCTCCCTCGGGCCAGGGGACACAGATACGCAGTATTTT
J gene: TRBJ2-1; V gene: TRBV7-8; CDR3 length: 14; D gene: TRBD2; clone size: .; CDR3 protein: CASSLGIAGKEQFF; CDR3 DNA: TGTGCCAGCAGCTTAGGTATAGCGGGAAAAGAGCAGTTCTTC
J gene: TRBJ1-1; V gene: TRBV11-3; CDR3 length: 13; D gene: .; clone size: few; CDR3 protein: CASSFGGDTEAFF; CDR3 DNA: TGTGCCAGCAGCTTCGGGGGAGACACTGAAGCTTTCTTT
J gene: TRBJ1-1; V gene: TRBV11-1; CDR3 length: 15; D gene: .; clone size: .; CDR3 protein: CASSLGEGGDTEAFF; CDR3 DNA: TGTGCCAGCAGCTTAGGAGAAGGGGGGGACACTGAAGCTTTCTTT
J gene: TRBJ2-5; V gene: TRBV6-5; CDR3 length: 14; D gene: .; clone size: few; CDR3 protein: CASSYLRAVETQYF; CDR3 DNA: TGTGCCAGCAGTTACCTGCGGGCTGTAGAGACCCAGTACTTC
J gene: TRBJ1-2; V gene: TRBV6-1; CDR3 length: 14; D gene: TRBD1; clone size: .; CDR3 protein: CASSGNNRGGGYTF; CDR3 DNA: TGTGCCAGCAGTGGAAACAACAGGGGTGGTGGCTACACCTTC
J gene: TRBJ1-1; V gene: TRBV4-3; CDR3 length: 16; D gene: .; clone size: once; CDR3 protein: CASSQSASGLSTEAFF; CDR3 DNA: TGCGCCAGCAGCCAAAGTGCATCAGGGTTGAGCACTGAAGCTTTCTTT
J gene: TRBJ2-5; V gene: TRBV6-1; CDR3 length: 11; D gene: TRBD1; clone size: once; CDR3 protein: CASDRVETQYF; CDR3 DNA: TGTGCCAGCGACAGGGTTGAGACCCAGTACTTC
J gene: TRBJ2-7; V gene: TRBV6-5; CDR3 length: 14; D gene: .; clone size: .; CDR3 protein: CASSLRGDVYEQYF; CDR3 DNA: TGTGCCAGCAGTCTTCGCGGGGACGTGTACGAGCAGTACTTC
J gene: TRBJ2-1; V gene: TRBV5-6; CDR3 length: 14; D gene: TRBD2; clone size: .; CDR3 protein: CASSLLAVNNEQFF; CDR3 DNA: TGTGCCAGCAGCTTACTAGCGGTTAACAATGAGCAGTTCTTC
J gene: TRBJ2-1; V gene: TRBV20-1; CDR3 length: 11; D gene: .; clone size: .; CDR3 protein: CSARTYGWQFF; CDR3 DNA: TGCAGTGCTAGAACTTACGGGTGGCAGTTCTTC
J gene: TRBJ2-2; V gene: TRBV6-5; CDR3 length: 14; D gene: .; clone size: .; CDR3 protein: CASTPGLRVGELFF; CDR3 DNA: TGTGCCAGCACCCCGGGACTGAGGGTGGGGGAGCTGTTTTTT
J gene: TRBJ2-3; V gene: TRBV25-1; CDR3 length: 16; D gene: TRBD2; clone size: .; CDR3 protein: CASSATSGAGTDTQYF; CDR3 DNA: TGTGCCAGCAGTGCCACTAGCGGAGCTGGCACAGATACGCAGTATTTT
J gene: TRBJ2-3; V gene: TRBV6-4; CDR3 length: 16; D gene: TRBD2; clone size: .; CDR3 protein: CASSDSGLASTDTQYF; CDR3 DNA: TGTGCCAGCAGTGACTCAGGACTAGCGAGCACAGATACGCAGTATTTT
J gene: TRBJ2-7; V gene: TRBV10-3; CDR3 length: 15; D gene: TRBD1; clone size: .; CDR3 protein: CAISEPGTGFYEQYF; CDR3 DNA: TGTGCCATCAGTGAGCCAGGGACAGGGTTTTACGAGCAGTACTTC
J gene: TRBJ2-5; V gene: TRBV19; CDR3 length: 13; D gene: TRBD1; clone size: .; CDR3 protein: CASREGAEETQYF; CDR3 DNA: TGTGCCAGTAGAGAGGGGGCTGAAGAGACCCAGTACTTC
J gene: TRBJ1-2; V gene: TRBV21-1; CDR3 length: 12; D gene: .; clone size: .; CDR3 protein: CASSKNAGGYTF; CDR3 DNA: TGTGCCAGCAGCAAAAATGCAGGTGGCTACACCTTC
J gene: TRBJ2-2; V gene: TRBV9; CDR3 length: 13; D gene: .; clone size: .; CDR3 protein: CASSPRGTGELFF; CDR3 DNA: TGTGCCAGCAGCCCGCGAGGTACCGGGGAGCTGTTTTTT
J gene: TRBJ2-5; V gene: TRBV6-5; CDR3 length: 16; D gene: TRBD2; clone size: .; CDR3 protein: CASSYQTSGPQETQYF; CDR3 DNA: TGTGCCAGCAGTTACCAGACTAGCGGCCCCCAAGAGACCCAGTACTTC
J gene: TRBJ2-1; V gene: TRBV5-1; CDR3 length: 17; D gene: TRBD2; clone size: .; CDR3 protein: CASSLLAGGSSYNEQFF; CDR3 DNA: TGCGCCAGCAGCCTACTAGCGGGAGGCAGCTCCTACAATGAGCAGTTCTTC
J gene: TRBJ1-1; V gene: TRBV2; CDR3 length: 14; D gene: .; clone size: .; CDR3 protein: CASSVEGVDTEAFF; CDR3 DNA: TGTGCCAGCAGTGTCGAGGGGGTGGACACTGAAGCTTTCTTT